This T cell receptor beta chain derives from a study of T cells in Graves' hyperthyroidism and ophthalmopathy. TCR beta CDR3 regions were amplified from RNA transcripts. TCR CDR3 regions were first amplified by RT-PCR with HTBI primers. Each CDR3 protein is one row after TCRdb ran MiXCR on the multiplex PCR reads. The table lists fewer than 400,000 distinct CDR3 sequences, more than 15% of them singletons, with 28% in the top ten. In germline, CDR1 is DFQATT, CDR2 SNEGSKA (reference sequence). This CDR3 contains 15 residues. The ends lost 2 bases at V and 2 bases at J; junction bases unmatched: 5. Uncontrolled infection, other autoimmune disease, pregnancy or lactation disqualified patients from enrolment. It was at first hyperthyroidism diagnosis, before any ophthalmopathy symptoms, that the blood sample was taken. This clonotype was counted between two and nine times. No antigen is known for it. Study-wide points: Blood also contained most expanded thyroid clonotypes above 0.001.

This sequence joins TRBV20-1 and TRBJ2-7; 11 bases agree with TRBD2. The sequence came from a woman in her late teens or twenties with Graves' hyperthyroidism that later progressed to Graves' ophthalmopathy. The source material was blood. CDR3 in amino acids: CSARSGTSGTYEQYF. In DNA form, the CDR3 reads TGCAGTGCTAGATCAGGGACTAGCGGAACCTACGAGCAGTACTTC.